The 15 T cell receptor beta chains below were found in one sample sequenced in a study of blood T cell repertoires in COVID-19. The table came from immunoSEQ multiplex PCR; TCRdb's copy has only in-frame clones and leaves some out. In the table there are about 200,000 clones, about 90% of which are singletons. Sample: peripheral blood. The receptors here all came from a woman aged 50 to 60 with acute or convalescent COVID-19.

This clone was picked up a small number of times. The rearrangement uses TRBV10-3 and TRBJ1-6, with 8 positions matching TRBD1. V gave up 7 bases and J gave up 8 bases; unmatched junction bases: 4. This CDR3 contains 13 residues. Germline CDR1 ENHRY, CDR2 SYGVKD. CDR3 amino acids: CAIKETGDSPLHF. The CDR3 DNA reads TGTGCCATCAAAGAGACAGGGGATTCACCCCTCCACTTT.

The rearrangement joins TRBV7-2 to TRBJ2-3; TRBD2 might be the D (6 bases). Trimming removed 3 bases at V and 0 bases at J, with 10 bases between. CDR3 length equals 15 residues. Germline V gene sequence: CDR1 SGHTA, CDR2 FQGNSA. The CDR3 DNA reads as TGTGCCAGCAGCTTTCCGGGACTTAGCACAGATACGCAGTATTTT. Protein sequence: CASSFPGLSTDTQYF.

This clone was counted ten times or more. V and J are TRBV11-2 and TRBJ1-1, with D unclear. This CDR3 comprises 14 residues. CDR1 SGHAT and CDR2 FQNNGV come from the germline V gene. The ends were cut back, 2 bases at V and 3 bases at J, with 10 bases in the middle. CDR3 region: CASSLNTGDTEAFF. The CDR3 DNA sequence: TGTGCCAGCAGCTTAAACACGGGAGACACTGAAGCTTTCTTT.

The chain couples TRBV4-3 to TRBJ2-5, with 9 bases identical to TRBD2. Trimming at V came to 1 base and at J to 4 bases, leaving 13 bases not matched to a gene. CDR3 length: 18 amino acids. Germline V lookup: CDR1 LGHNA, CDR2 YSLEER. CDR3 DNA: TGCGCCAGCAGCCAAGGCGCCGTAGGCGGGGGGGCCGGAGAGACCCAGTACTTC. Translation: CASSQGAVGGGAGETQYF.

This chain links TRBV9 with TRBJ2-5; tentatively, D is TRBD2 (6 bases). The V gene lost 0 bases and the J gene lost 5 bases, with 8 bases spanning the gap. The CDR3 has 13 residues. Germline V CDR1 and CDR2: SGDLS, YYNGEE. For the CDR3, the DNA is TGTGCCAGCAGCGTAGGACTAGAGGAGACCCAGTACTTC. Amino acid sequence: CASSVGLEETQYF.

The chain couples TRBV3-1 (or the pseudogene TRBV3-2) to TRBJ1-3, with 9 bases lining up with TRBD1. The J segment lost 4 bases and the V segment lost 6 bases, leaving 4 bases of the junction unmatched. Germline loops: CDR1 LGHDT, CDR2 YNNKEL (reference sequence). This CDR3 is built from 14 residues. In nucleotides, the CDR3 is TGTGCCAGCAGGCGGACAGGGGACGGAAACACCATATATTTT. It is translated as CASRRTGDGNTIYF.

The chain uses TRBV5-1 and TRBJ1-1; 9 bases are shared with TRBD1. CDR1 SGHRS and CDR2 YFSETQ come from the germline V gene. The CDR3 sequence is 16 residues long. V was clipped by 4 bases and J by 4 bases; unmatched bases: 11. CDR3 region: CASSPVGGQGGTEAFF. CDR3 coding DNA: TGCGCCAGCAGCCCCGTGGGGGGACAGGGTGGCACTGAAGCTTTCTTT.

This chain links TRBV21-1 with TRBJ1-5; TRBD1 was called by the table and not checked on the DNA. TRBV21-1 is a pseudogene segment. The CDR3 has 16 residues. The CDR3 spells CASSIHKTGRNQPQHF. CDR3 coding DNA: TGTGCCAGCAGCATCCATAAGACAGGGAGGAATCAGCCCCAGCATTTT.

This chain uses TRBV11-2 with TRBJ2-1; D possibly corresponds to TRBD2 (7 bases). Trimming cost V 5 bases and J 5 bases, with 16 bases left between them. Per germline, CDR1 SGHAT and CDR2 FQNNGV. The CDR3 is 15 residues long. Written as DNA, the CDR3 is TGTGCCAGCAGCGCCCGGGGGGCGTCAAACAATGAGCAGTTCTTC. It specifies CASSARGASNNEQFF.

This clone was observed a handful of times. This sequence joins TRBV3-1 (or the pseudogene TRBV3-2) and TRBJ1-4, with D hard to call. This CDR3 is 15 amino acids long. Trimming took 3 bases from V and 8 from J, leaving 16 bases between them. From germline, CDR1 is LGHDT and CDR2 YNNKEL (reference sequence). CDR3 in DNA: TGTGCCAGCAGCCAGGTTTGGAGGCCGGGGGAAAAACTGTTTTTT. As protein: CASSQVWRPGEKLFF.

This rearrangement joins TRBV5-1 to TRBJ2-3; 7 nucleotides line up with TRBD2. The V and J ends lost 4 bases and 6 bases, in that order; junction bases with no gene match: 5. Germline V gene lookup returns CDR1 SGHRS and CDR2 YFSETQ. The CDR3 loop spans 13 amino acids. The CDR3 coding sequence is TGCGCCAGCAGCCTAGACGGGAGGGATACGCAGTATTTT. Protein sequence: CASSLDGRDTQYF.

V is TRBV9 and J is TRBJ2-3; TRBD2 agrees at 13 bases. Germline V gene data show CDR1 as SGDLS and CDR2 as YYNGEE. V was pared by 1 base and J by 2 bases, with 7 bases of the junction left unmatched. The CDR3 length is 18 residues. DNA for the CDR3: TGTGCCAGCAGCGTATCCATTGGGACTAGCGGGACCACAGATACGCAGTATTTT. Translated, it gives CASSVSIGTSGTTDTQYF.

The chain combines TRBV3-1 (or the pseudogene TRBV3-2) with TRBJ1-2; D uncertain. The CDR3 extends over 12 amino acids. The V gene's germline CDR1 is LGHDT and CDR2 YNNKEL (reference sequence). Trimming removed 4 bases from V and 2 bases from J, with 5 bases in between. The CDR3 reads CASSLGNYGYTF. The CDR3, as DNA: TGTGCCAGCAGCCTTGGCAACTATGGCTACACCTTC.

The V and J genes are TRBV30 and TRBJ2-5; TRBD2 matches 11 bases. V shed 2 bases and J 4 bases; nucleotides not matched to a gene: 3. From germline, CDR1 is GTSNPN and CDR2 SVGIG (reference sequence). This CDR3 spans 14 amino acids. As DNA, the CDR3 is TGTGCCTGGAGTAATAGCGGGGGGGGAGAGACCCAGTACTTC. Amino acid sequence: CAWSNSGGGETQYF.

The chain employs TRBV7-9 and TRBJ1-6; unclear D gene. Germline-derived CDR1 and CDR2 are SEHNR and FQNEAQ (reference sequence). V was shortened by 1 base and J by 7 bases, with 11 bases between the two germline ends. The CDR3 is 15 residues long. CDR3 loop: CASSLESVRNSPLHF. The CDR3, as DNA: TGTGCCAGCAGCTTAGAGTCTGTGAGGAATTCACCCCTCCACTTT. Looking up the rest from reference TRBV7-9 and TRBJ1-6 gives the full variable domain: DTGVSQNPRHKITKRGQNVTFRCDPISEHNRLYWYRQTLGQGPEFLTYFQNEAQLEKSRLLSDRFSAERPKGSFSTLEIQRTEQGDSAMYLCASSLESVRNSPLHFGNGTRLTVT.